Shown below are 32 T cell receptor beta chains from a single sample sequenced in a study of blood T cell repertoires in COVID-19. The protocol was immunoSEQ multiplex PCR, while the TCRdb copy is restricted to in-frame clones and leaves out a portion. The top ten clones hold 0.94% of a sample with a few hundred thousand clones, about 89% of them seen once. Sequencing input: peripheral blood. Receptor source: a woman aged 40 to 50 who had recovered from COVID-19.

The chain joins TRBV4-2 to TRBJ2-7, with 8 bases aligning to TRBD2. V trimming: 1 base; J trimming: 2 bases; junction bases outside the gene matches: 4. CDR1 and CDR2 (germline): LGHNA, YNFKEQ. The CDR3 consists of 15 residues. The CDR3 bases are TGTGCCAGCAGCCAAGCCGTAGCGGGAACCTACGAGCAGTACTTC. Protein sequence: CASSQAVAGTYEQYF.

CDR3 loop: CASSLGTALSYEQYF. CDR3 in DNA: TGTGCCAGCAGCTTAGGGACTGCACTTTCCTACGAGCAGTACTTC. The chain is built from TRBV7-9 and TRBJ2-7, with D possibly matching TRBD2 (5 bases). Per the germline V gene, CDR1 is SEHNR and CDR2 is FQNEAQ (reference sequence). This CDR3 is built from 15 residues. Trimming removed 1 base from V and 1 base from J, with 11 bases in between.

This chain links TRBV6-4 with TRBJ1-1; D is possibly TRBD1 (5 bases). CDR1 and CDR2 from the germline V gene are MRHNA and SNTAGT. This CDR3 spans 12 amino acids. Trimming shortened V by 8 bases and J by 11 bases, and 18 bases separated the two germline ends. The CDR3 DNA reads as TGTGCCAGCGGGACTGGGGAGGGTTTGGCTTTCTTT. Translating gives CASGTGEGLAFF.

This rearrangement joins TRBV20-1 to TRBJ2-7; TRBD2 matches at 10 bases. Germline trimming cut 4 bases from V and 0 bases from J; bases unmatched to any gene: 6. In germline, CDR1 is DFQATT, CDR2 SNEGSKA (reference sequence). The CDR3 consists of 15 residues. The CDR3 reads CSATDSGRSSYEQYF. The CDR3 DNA follows: TGCAGTGCTACTGATAGCGGGAGGAGCTCCTACGAGCAGTACTTC.

This chain joins TRBV5-6 and TRBJ2-7; TRBD2 is a possible D gene (7 bases). V was cut by 4 bases and J by 4 bases, with 18 bases left in between. Germline V gene data show CDR1 as SGHDT and CDR2 as YYEEEE. The CDR3 is 15 amino acids. The DNA of the CDR3 is TGTGCCAGCAGCCTCGCCCGGGGGGCGTGGTACGAGCAGTACTTC. This gives the protein CASSLARGAWYEQYF.

The chain uses TRBV19 and TRBJ2-7; 9 bases map to TRBD1. The junction had 9 bases not matched to a gene; V was cut back by 6 bases and J by 3 bases. CDR1 LNHDA and CDR2 SQIVND come from the germline V gene (reference sequence). This CDR3 has 15 amino acids. In nucleotides, the CDR3 is TGTGCCAGTAGCTCTGAGGGGACAGGGAGCTACGAGCAGTACTTC. This gives the protein CASSSEGTGSYEQYF.

J is TRBJ2-1 and V is TRBV11-2; D remains ambiguous. Germline V gives CDR1 SGHAT, CDR2 FQNNGV. The CDR3 totals 13 residues. V gave up 3 bases and J gave up 4 bases, with 7 bases separating them. The CDR3: CASSLSEYNEQFF. The CDR3 DNA sequence: TGTGCCAGCAGCTTGTCAGAATACAATGAGCAGTTCTTC.

The genes are TRBV3-1 (or the pseudogene TRBV3-2) and TRBJ2-4; TRBD1 matches 12 bases. Trimming removed 0 bases from V and 0 bases from J; junction bases left unmatched: 15. Germline V gene sequence: CDR1 LGHDT, CDR2 YNNKEL (reference sequence). The CDR3 extends over 22 amino acids. The CDR3 DNA is TGTGCCAGCAGCCAAGATCCTACTTCGGGACAGGGGGCCTTCGGAGCCAAAAACATTCAGTACTTC. It yields the protein CASSQDPTSGQGAFGAKNIQYF.

This clone was found once. J is TRBJ2-7 and V is TRBV20-1; 10 positions match TRBD2. Germline trimming cut 3 bases from V and 6 bases from J; bases unmatched to any gene: 14. The CDR3 loop spans 16 amino acids. CDR1 is DFQATT and CDR2 is SNEGSKA in the germline V gene (reference sequence). CDR3 DNA sequence: TGCAGTGCTAGTTCGCTAGCGGGGGACGCTTTCTCCGAGCAGTACTTC. It specifies CSASSLAGDAFSEQYF.

This clone appeared once. This chain uses TRBV27 with TRBJ2-5, with D tentatively TRBD1 (6 bases). CDR1 and CDR2 from the germline V gene are MNHEY and SMNVEV (reference sequence). Trimming stripped 4 bases from V and 4 bases from J, with 16 bases between. This CDR3 contains 15 residues. The DNA of the CDR3 is TGTGCCAGCAGTTCCTACAGGGAACGTGGAGAGACCCAGTACTTC. It is translated as CASSSYRERGETQYF.

The V and J genes are TRBV19 and TRBJ1-1; perhaps TRBD1 as D (6 bases). Trimming took off 2 bases at V and 4 bases at J, with 14 bases between the two ends. The CDR3 covers 15 residues. Germline loops: CDR1 LNHDA, CDR2 SQIVND (reference sequence). CDR3 in DNA: TGTGCCAGTAGTATATTTACAGGGCTGGGCACTGAAGCTTTCTTT. Residues: CASSIFTGLGTEAFF.

J is TRBJ2-5 and V is TRBV4-1, with 8 positions matching TRBD1. CDR1 is MGHRA and CDR2 is YSYEKL in the germline V gene. With V trimmed by 4 bases and J by 4 bases, 2 bases remained unmatched. The CDR3 totals 13 residues. The CDR3 DNA sequence: TGCGCCAGCAGCCCTACAGGGGGAGAGACCCAGTACTTC. This codes for CASSPTGGETQYF.

The V and J genes are TRBV15 and TRBJ2-7; D gene uncertain. Looked up from germline, CDR1 is LNHNV and CDR2 is YYDKDF (reference sequence). V lost 5 bases to trimming and J lost 1 base, with 6 bases between them. This CDR3 is 12 amino acids long. The CDR3 DNA follows: TGTGCCACCAGCGAACAGTCCTACGAGCAGTACTTC. Amino acid sequence: CATSEQSYEQYF.

The chain combines TRBV27 with TRBJ2-1; 12 bases fit TRBD2. Germline lookup yields CDR1 MNHEY and CDR2 SMNVEV (reference sequence). V lost 1 base to trimming and J lost 7 bases; unmatched junction nucleotides: 5. There are 16 residues in the CDR3. CDR3 bases: TGTGCCAGCAGTTTATTGACTAGCGGGAGAGTAAATGAGCAGTTCTTC. Protein sequence: CASSLLTSGRVNEQFF.

This chain uses TRBV2 with TRBJ2-7; 9 nucleotides agree with TRBD2. From germline, CDR1 is SNHLY and CDR2 FYNNEI. This CDR3 region has 16 residues. J gave up 5 bases and V 4 bases, and 12 bases lay outside the gene matches. CDR3 residues: CASSVREGGIPNEQYF. Written as DNA, the CDR3 is TGTGCCAGCAGTGTGCGGGAGGGGGGTATTCCCAACGAGCAGTACTTC.

The V and J genes are TRBV5-4 and TRBJ2-7, with TRBD2 matching 14 bases. The CDR3 extends over 19 amino acids. With V trimmed by 4 bases and J by 1 base, 13 bases remained unmatched. Germline V gene lookup returns CDR1 SGHNT and CDR2 YYREEE (reference sequence). CDR3 in DNA: TGTGCCAGCAGCATACCCGCGGGACTAGCGGGAGAGCGATCCTACGAGCAGTACTTC. It yields the protein CASSIPAGLAGERSYEQYF.

This clone was detected only a few times. The V gene is TRBV19, the J gene TRBJ1-1; 10 bases are shared with TRBD1. The CDR3 sequence is 14 residues long. Losses at the gene ends were 4 bases for V and 5 bases for J; bases not matched to a gene: 4. Germline CDR1 is LNHDA and CDR2 is SQIVND (reference sequence). The CDR3 DNA reads TGTGCCAGTAGTACGACAGGGGGCATTACTGAAGCTTTCTTT. Translation gives CASSTTGGITEAFF.

The chain uses TRBV30 and TRBJ1-4; D possibly corresponds to TRBD1 (6 bases). Trimming shortened V by 7 bases and J by 4 bases, and 13 bases separated the two germline ends. Germline loops: CDR1 GTSNPN, CDR2 SVGIG (reference sequence). The CDR3 consists of 13 residues. CDR3 in amino acids: CAFRTADNEKLFF. The CDR3 coding sequence is TGTGCCTTTCGGACAGCCGATAATGAAAAACTGTTTTTT.

V usage is TRBV5-1 and J usage is TRBJ1-1; possibly TRBD1 for D (6 bases). The CDR3 covers 13 residues. V lost 6 bases to trimming and J lost 3 bases, with 12 bases between them. CDR1 is SGHRS and CDR2 is YFSETQ in the germline V gene. The CDR3 bases are TGCGCCAGCAACACAGGGTCGGACACTGAAGCTTTCTTT. The encoded protein is CASNTGSDTEAFF.

The DNA of the CDR3 is TGTGCCAGCTCAGAAAGCGGGTTCGACTCCTACAATGAGCAGTTCTTC. As protein: CASSESGFDSYNEQFF. The chain joins TRBV18 to TRBJ2-1, with a tentative D call TRBD2 (6 bases). Germline CDR1 is KGHSH and CDR2 is LQKENI. Trimming removed 5 bases from V and 0 bases from J, with 14 bases in between. The CDR3 is 16 amino acids.

The chain couples TRBV24-1 to TRBJ2-1; the match to TRBD1 covers 7 bases. The germline gives CDR1 KGHDR, CDR2 SFDVKD. V lost 3 bases and J lost 7; bases outside the gene matches: 5. CDR3 length: 14 residues. CDR3 region: CATSDPLTGNEQFF. The CDR3 bases are TGTGCCACCAGTGATCCATTGACAGGGAATGAGCAGTTCTTC.

The chain links TRBV11-2 to TRBJ1-3, with unresolved D. V was pared by 6 bases and J by 4 bases, with 16 bases between. Germline V CDR1 and CDR2: SGHAT, FQNNGV. The CDR3 sequence is 15 residues long. The DNA of the CDR3 is TGTGCCAGCAGTACTACCCGGGTATACGGAAACACCATATATTTT. Protein: CASSTTRVYGNTIYF.

This chain connects TRBV12-3 or TRBV12-4 to TRBJ1-2, with a possible D match to TRBD1 (5 bases). The CDR3 spans 12 residues. The V gene lost 6 bases and the J gene lost 5 bases, with 10 bases spanning the gap. CDR3 DNA: TGTGCCAGCAGACGTCCAGGGTATGGCTACACCTTC. This codes for CASRRPGYGYTF.

The genes are TRBV28 and TRBJ1-1, with 8 bases matching TRBD1. Germline assignment: CDR1 MDHEN and CDR2 SYDVKM. Trimming took 6 bases from V and 3 from J; bases not matched to a gene: 6. The CDR3 loop spans 14 amino acids. The CDR3 DNA reads as TGTGCCAGCAGCCCCGGACAGGGTTACACTGAAGCTTTCTTT. Translation gives CASSPGQGYTEAFF.

The genes are TRBV2 and TRBJ2-2, with 11 bases matching TRBD2. Germline V gene sequence: CDR1 SNHLY, CDR2 FYNNEI. The V gene end was trimmed by 3 bases and the J gene end by 7 bases; junction bases not matched to a gene: 4. The CDR3 is made up of 15 amino acids. The DNA of the CDR3 is TGTGCCAGCAGTGAGAGTAGCGGGAGGGTCGGGGAGCTGTTTTTT. This translates into CASSESSGRVGELFF.

This chain uses TRBV19 with TRBJ1-4; the match to TRBD1 covers 10 bases. With 5 bases clipped from V and 6 bases from J, the junction kept 3 bases outside the gene matches. CDR1 is LNHDA and CDR2 is SQIVND in the germline V gene (reference sequence). This CDR3 spans 14 amino acids. CDR3 nucleotides: TGTGCCAGTAGTGAGGGACAGGGGTATGAAAAACTGTTTTTT. It encodes CASSEGQGYEKLFF.

V and J are TRBV12-3 or TRBV12-4 and TRBJ2-3, with D maybe TRBD2 (6 bases). Deletions cut 5 bases from V and 4 bases from J, with 7 bases between. The CDR3 totals 12 residues. CDR3 sequence: CASSPGADTQYF. DNA for the CDR3: TGTGCCAGCAGTCCGGGAGCAGATACGCAGTATTTT.

This sequence joins TRBV28 and TRBJ2-2; 8 nucleotides agree with TRBD1. J lost 3 bases, V lost 6 bases, and 6 bases had no gene match. The CDR3 covers 15 residues. Per the germline V gene, CDR1 is MDHEN and CDR2 is SYDVKM. The CDR3 region has the DNA TGTGCCAGCAGCTCAGCACAGGGGGACACCGGGGAGCTGTTTTTT. Protein: CASSSAQGDTGELFF.

The rearrangement joins TRBV6-5 to TRBJ1-2; 11 nucleotides align to TRBD1. The trim removed 4 bases at V and 3 bases at J, leaving 4 bases unmatched. CDR3 length: 15 amino acids. CDR1 is MNHEY, CDR2 SVGAGI, per germline. The CDR3 nucleotides are TGTGCCAGCAGTTCCCGGACAGGGGGCGACTATGGCTACACCTTC. It translates to CASSSRTGGDYGYTF.

This clone has more than one count but fewer than ten. The chain joins TRBV7-9 to TRBJ2-7; weak D call: TRBD2 (5 bases). The CDR3 has 14 residues. Trimming stripped 2 bases from V and 0 bases from J, with 8 bases between. Germline CDR1 SEHNR, CDR2 FQNEAQ (reference sequence). CDR3 DNA sequence: TGTGCCAGCAGCTTACTAGCAGGCTCCTACGAGCAGTACTTC. Protein: CASSLLAGSYEQYF.

The chain links TRBV9 to TRBJ2-2, with 8 nucleotides matching TRBD1. CDR1 and CDR2 (germline): SGDLS, YYNGEE. This CDR3 comprises 18 residues. V dropped 3 bases and J dropped 1; count of bases not matched to a gene: 11. The CDR3 protein is CASSARDRSSENTGELFF. For the CDR3, the DNA is TGTGCCAGCAGCGCCCGGGACAGGTCCTCAGAGAACACCGGGGAGCTGTTTTTT.

This rearrangement joins TRBV28 to TRBJ2-2, with 8 bases that match TRBD2. CDR1 MDHEN and CDR2 SYDVKM come from the germline V gene. The CDR3 loop spans 15 amino acids. The J segment lost 4 bases and the V segment lost 5 bases, leaving 6 bases of the junction unmatched. CDR3 sequence: CASSPAGEGTGELFF. Here the CDR3 DNA reads TGTGCCAGCAGTCCAGCGGGAGAGGGCACCGGGGAGCTGTTTTTT. Full variable domain (missing parts from reference TRBV28 and TRBJ2-2): DVKVTQSSRYLVKRTGEKVFLECVQDMDHENMFWYRQDPGLGLRLIYFSYDVKMKEKGDIPEGYSVSREKKERFSLILESASTNQTSMYLCASSPAGEGTGELFFGEGSRLTVL.